In its sample, the clone carrying this T cell receptor beta chain is medium-sized. This sample stems from a study of CD8+CD57+ T cells in acquired aplastic anemia. The CDR3 runs 12 residues. Germline CDR1 SGHTA, CDR2 FQGTGA. The V end lost 5 bases, the J end lost 7 bases, and 9 bases lay between the germline ends. The template for TCR beta VDJ and CDR3 sequence profiling was genomic DNA. TCRdb re-analysed the reads in MiXCR, keeping a single row per CDR3 protein. The table has around 51,000 distinct CDR3 sequences, 55% to 75% seen once. The receptor's source is a human donor in good health, serving as a control. The sequencing sample was made of sorted CD4+, CD8+, or CD8+CD57+ T cells (not recorded which) from PBMCs. The V gene is TRBV7-3, the J gene TRBJ2-1; D unresolved. The CDR3 DNA follows: TGTGCCAGCAGCCTTGACCCGAATGAGCAGTTCTTC. This translates into CASSLDPNEQFF.